The present T cell receptor (beta chain) was sequenced within a study of blood T cell repertoires in COVID-19. A few counts support this clone. The CDR3 runs to 15 residues. V lost 3 bases, J lost 5 bases, and 11 bases lay in between. Germline V CDR1 and CDR2: KGHSH, LQKENI. Libraries were prepared by immunoSEQ multiplex PCR; TCRdb keeps only in-frame clonotypes and omits some of them. Of 150,000 to 170,000 clones detected, around 80% appear once; the ten largest clones hold around 7%. This clonotype originated in a man between 50 and 59 years old who had recovered from COVID-19. The sample comprised PBMCs or T cells enriched from blood (not recorded which). The rearrangement joins TRBV18 to TRBJ1-6; D call uncertain. CDR3 bases: TGTGCCAGCTCACCTCCCCGGGTCCATAATTCACCCCTCCACTTT. Translation: CASSPPRVHNSPLHF.